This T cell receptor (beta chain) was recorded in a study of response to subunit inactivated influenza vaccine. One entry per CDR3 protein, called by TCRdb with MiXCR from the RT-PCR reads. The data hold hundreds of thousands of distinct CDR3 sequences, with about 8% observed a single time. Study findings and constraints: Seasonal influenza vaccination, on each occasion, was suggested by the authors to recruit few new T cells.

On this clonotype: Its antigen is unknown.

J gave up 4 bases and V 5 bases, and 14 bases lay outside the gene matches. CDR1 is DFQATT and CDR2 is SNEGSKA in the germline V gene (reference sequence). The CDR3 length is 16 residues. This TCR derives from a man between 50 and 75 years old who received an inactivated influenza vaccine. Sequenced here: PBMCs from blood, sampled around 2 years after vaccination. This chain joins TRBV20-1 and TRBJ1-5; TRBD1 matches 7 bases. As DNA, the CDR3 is TGCAGTGCTTTGCCCCGACAGGGAGGGGTGAATCAGCCCCAGCATTTT. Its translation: CSALPRQGGVNQPQHF.